This T cell receptor beta chain was identified during a study of control samples from healthy donors and cancer patients. This clone occurred once. Data came from immunoSEQ multiplex PCR; TCRdb stores just in-frame clones and leaves some out. The sample carries about 100,000 clones, around 89% recorded once. Germline values: CDR1 KGHDR, CDR2 SFDVKD. The ends were cut back, 4 bases at V and 0 bases at J, with 8 bases in the middle. This CDR3 comprises 15 residues. The sequence was collected from a man between 25 and 39 years old in good health. The chain uses TRBV24-1 and TRBJ2-2, with unresolved D. The sequenced material came from blood. Written as DNA, the CDR3 is TGTGCCACCAGTGACGCATACGCGAACACCGGGGAGCTGTTTTTT. As protein: CATSDAYANTGELFF.